These 31 T cell receptor beta chains were sequenced from one sample in a study of neurological immune-mediated disorders. TCRdb recomputed calls from the 5' RACE reads with MiXCR, one row per CDR3 protein. The table records around 30,000 distinct CDR3 sequences, about 4.5% of them present only once. The specimen sequenced was PBMCs. The source is a man aged 18 to 35 in good health.

Ten or more counts support this clonotype. The chain has TRBV29-1 and TRBJ1-1; TRBD1 matches at 11 bases. The CDR3 extends over 16 amino acids. The germline V gene encodes CDR1 SQVTM and CDR2 ANQGSEA. Losses at the gene ends were 6 bases for V and 1 base for J; bases not matched to a gene: 10. CDR3 DNA sequence: TGCAGCGTCGCAGGGGACAGGGGGATTGCGAACACTGAAGCTTTCTTT. Translation gives CSVAGDRGIANTEAFF.

This clonotype came up many times. The genes are TRBV7-2 and TRBJ2-7; the D gene is possibly TRBD2 (5 bases). The germline CDR1 and CDR2 sequences are SGHTA and FQGNSA. Deletions cut 5 bases from V and 4 bases from J, with 9 bases between. The length of the CDR3 is 12 residues. The CDR3 sequence: CASSNGGYEQYF. DNA of the CDR3: TGTGCCAGCAGCAACGGAGGATACGAGCAGTACTTC.

This clonotype was observed at least ten times. J is TRBJ1-5 and V is TRBV29-1; possibly TRBD1 for D (5 bases). There are 15 residues in the CDR3. Trimming removed 6 bases from V and 0 bases from J, with 15 bases in between. Germline V gene data show CDR1 as SQVTM and CDR2 as ANQGSEA. In nucleotides, the CDR3 is TGCAGCGTAGCGGAGGGGCCTTATAGCAATCAGCCCCAGCATTTT. Encoded protein: CSVAEGPYSNQPQHF.

The sample holds many counts of this clonotype. The chain recombines TRBV11-2 with TRBJ2-3; 14 bases fit TRBD2. J was trimmed by 5 bases and V by 0 bases; bases with no gene match: 7. Germline CDR1 is SGHAT and CDR2 is FQNNGV. CDR3 length: 18 amino acids. CDR3 nucleotides: TGTGCCAGCAGCTTAGAAGACGGACTAGCGGGGGGTGGAGATACGCAGTATTTT. This translates into CASSLEDGLAGGGDTQYF.

This clonotype was found once. CDR3 amino acids: CASSEGPSSGYTF. CDR3 DNA sequence: TGCGCCAGCTCGGAAGGCCCGTCTTCTGGCTACACCTTC. This chain joins TRBV10-2 and TRBJ1-2; D is uncertain. Germline V lookup: CDR1 WSHSY, CDR2 SAAADI. Trimming left V 8 bases short and J 7 bases short, with 17 bases between. The CDR3 contains 13 residues.

This clonotype was counted at least ten times. This rearrangement joins TRBV5-1 to TRBJ1-4; D unclear. CDR3 length: 16 amino acids. The V end was cut by 3 bases, the J end by 8 bases, with 20 bases between. Germline V gene lookup returns CDR1 SGHRS and CDR2 YFSETQ. CDR3 nucleotides: TGCGCCAGCAGCTCTGATGGCCTCTCGGTATGGGAAAAACTGTTTTTT. The encoded protein is CASSSDGLSVWEKLFF.

The CDR3 region is CASSTVGSAYEQYF. In DNA form, the CDR3 reads TGTGCCAGCAGCACGGTTGGTTCAGCCTACGAGCAGTACTTC. V gene TRBV28 combines with J gene TRBJ2-7, with D unclear. This CDR3 spans 14 amino acids. Germline V CDR1 and CDR2: MDHEN, SYDVKM. Between the trimmed V and J ends, which lost 6 bases and 2 bases, there was a span of 14 bases. The variable domain in full, with the rest retrieved from reference TRBV28 and TRBJ2-7, is DVKVTQSSRYLVKRTGEKVFLECVQDMDHENMFWYRQDPGLGLRLIYFSYDVKMKEKGDIPEGYSVSREKKERFSLILESASTNQTSMYLCASSTVGSAYEQYFGPGTRLTVT.

Ten or more counts support this clonotype. This rearrangement joins TRBV5-1 to TRBJ1-1; D is possibly TRBD1 (5 bases). Trimming removed 3 bases from V and 7 bases from J, with 13 bases in between. Looked up from germline, CDR1 is SGHRS and CDR2 is YFSETQ. The CDR3 is 13 amino acids. CDR3 bases: TGCGCCAGCAGCTCAGGGCCAGACGGTGAAGCTTTCTTT. Its protein is CASSSGPDGEAFF.

This clonotype was seen repeatedly, ten times or more. The chain links TRBV5-1 to TRBJ2-3; D remains unclear. The length of the CDR3 is 15 residues. CDR1 and CDR2 from the germline V gene are SGHRS and YFSETQ. V was pared by 0 bases and J by 6 bases, with 14 bases between. The CDR3 is CASSLGFGNADTQYF. In DNA form, the CDR3 reads TGCGCCAGCAGCTTGGGATTTGGAAACGCCGATACGCAGTATTTT.

At least ten counts were recorded for this clonotype. The V and J genes are TRBV20-1 and TRBJ1-1; D is unclear. The CDR3 has 8 amino acids. Per germline, CDR1 DFQATT and CDR2 SNEGSKA (reference sequence). Trimming cost V 3 bases and J 11 bases, with 4 bases left between them. The CDR3 protein is CSASSAFF. CDR3 nucleotide sequence: TGCAGTGCTAGTTCGGCTTTCTTT.

This clonotype has at least ten counts. The chain couples TRBV3-1 to TRBJ2-7, with D possibly TRBD1 on 5 matching bases. Germline values: CDR1 LGHDT, CDR2 YNNKEL (reference sequence). The V and J ends lost 2 bases and 0 bases respectively, with 11 bases between them. This CDR3 comprises 15 residues. In DNA, the CDR3 is TGTGCCAGCAGCCAACTGGACACAAGCTCCTACGAGCAGTACTTC. This gives the protein CASSQLDTSSYEQYF.

This clonotype was seen ten or more times. The V and J genes are TRBV9 and TRBJ1-6; the D gene is possibly TRBD1 (5 bases). V was cut by 1 base and J by 7 bases, with 12 bases left in between. This CDR3 contains 15 residues. CDR1 and CDR2 (germline): SGDLS, YYNGEE. CDR3 bases: TGTGCCAGCAGCGTACTCGAGGGGCGGAATTCACCCCTCCACTTT. Translated, it gives CASSVLEGRNSPLHF.

This clonotype was counted many times. The rearrangement joins TRBV5-1 to TRBJ2-7, with D possibly being TRBD1 (6 bases). Germline CDR1 reads SGHRS; CDR2 reads YFSETQ. The CDR3 totals 14 residues. Trimming cost V 0 bases and J 2 bases, with 9 bases left between them. CDR3: CASSLVGQTYEQYF. The CDR3 DNA follows: TGCGCCAGCAGCTTGGTCGGACAGACCTACGAGCAGTACTTC. The full variable domain, rest sourced from reference TRBV5-1 and TRBJ2-7, is KAGVTQTPRYLIKTRGQQVTLSCSPISGHRSVSWYQQTPGQGLQFLFEYFSETQRNKGNFPGRFSGRQFSNSRSEMNVSTLELGDSALYLCASSLVGQTYEQYFGPGTRLTVT.

This clonotype has a handful of counts. A clone one base away is much larger, so this may be a read error. V is TRBV6-1 and J is TRBJ2-4; a weak D match, TRBD1 (6 bases). Looked up from germline, CDR1 is MNHNS and CDR2 is SASEGT. The CDR3 is made up of 18 amino acids. The DNA for the CDR3 is TGTACCAGCAGTCGTGGACAGCCTTCGCCCTCCTACTGGAACATTCAGTACTTC. It yields the protein CTSSRGQPSPSYWNIQYF.

This clonotype occurred many times. The genes are TRBV20-1 and TRBJ1-2; maybe TRBD1 (6 bases). The germline gives CDR1 DFQATT, CDR2 SNEGSKA (reference sequence). The CDR3 is made up of 13 amino acids. The V end lost 6 bases, the J end lost 6 bases, and 17 bases lay between the germline ends. The CDR3 sequence: CSAGVGGGDGYTF. For the CDR3, the DNA is TGCAGTGCAGGGGTGGGGGGCGGCGATGGCTACACCTTC.

Many counts were recorded for this clonotype. J is TRBJ1-6 and V is TRBV12-3 or TRBV12-4, with 8 bases fitting TRBD1. V lost 3 bases, J lost 9 bases, and 4 bases stayed unmatched. This CDR3 contains 14 residues. CDR3 in DNA: TGTGCCAGCAGTTTTGGACAGGGTAGTTCACCCCTCCACTTT. Translated: CASSFGQGSSPLHF.

This clonotype was picked up many times. V and J are TRBV4-3 and TRBJ1-2; 9 positions agree with TRBD1. Unmatched junction bases numbered 7, after V lost 0 bases and J lost 8 bases. Germline V gene sequence: CDR1 LGHNA, CDR2 YSLEER. CDR3 length equals 15 residues. The CDR3 spells CASSQDWNRGPGYTF. The CDR3 DNA follows: TGCGCCAGCAGCCAAGATTGGAACAGGGGGCCCGGCTACACCTTC.

Ten or more counts support this clonotype. Here the CDR3 DNA reads TGCGCCAGCAGCCCCGGGACAGGGGGCATGGAGACCCAGTACTTC. Its protein product is CASSPGTGGMETQYF. The J gene is TRBJ2-5, the V gene TRBV5-1; 12 bases are shared with TRBD1. Germline assignment: CDR1 SGHRS and CDR2 YFSETQ. The CDR3 is made up of 15 amino acids. V shed 4 bases, J shed 5 bases, and the junction held 6 bases outside the gene matches. Supplemented by reference TRBV5-1 and TRBJ2-5, the full variable domain reads KAGVTQTPRYLIKTRGQQVTLSCSPISGHRSVSWYQQTPGQGLQFLFEYFSETQRNKGNFPGRFSGRQFSNSRSEMNVSTLELGDSALYLCASSPGTGGMETQYFGPGTRLLVL.

This clonotype was recorded many times. V and J are TRBV5-1 and TRBJ2-3; no reliable D call. Trimming left V 0 bases short and J 4 bases short, with 6 bases between. CDR3 length equals 13 residues. The germline V gene encodes CDR1 SGHRS and CDR2 YFSETQ. The CDR3 nucleotides read TGCGCCAGCAGCTTGGTGAGTCCAGATACGCAGTATTTT. Amino acids: CASSLVSPDTQYF.

This clonotype was counted at least ten times. Sequence at one end of the junction differs from germline and may be a read error. The gene calls are TRBV29-1 and TRBJ1-2; possible D gene TRBD1, 6 bases. The CDR3 runs 11 residues. CDR1 is SQVTM, CDR2 ANQGSEA, per germline. The CDR3 spells CSVPLGGMEAF. Here the CDR3 DNA reads TGCAGCGTCCCTCTTGGGGGCATGGAGGCCTTC.

This clonotype was seen ten or more times. CDR3 in DNA: TGCGCCAGCAGCCCCTCCTTGCAACAAGAGACCCAGTACTTC. It is translated as CASSPSLQQETQYF. This chain uses TRBV5-1 with TRBJ2-5; D uncertain. This CDR3 comprises 14 residues. V was trimmed by 4 bases and J by 2 bases, leaving 12 bases between them. Per the germline V gene, CDR1 is SGHRS and CDR2 is YFSETQ.

In this sample, this clonotype turned up many times. The V gene is TRBV3-1, the J gene TRBJ2-5, with no clear D. Trimming stripped 2 bases from V and 2 bases from J, with 3 bases between. CDR1 is LGHDT, CDR2 YNNKEL, per germline (reference sequence). The CDR3 has 12 residues. Here the CDR3 reads CASSQSQETQYF. As DNA, the CDR3 is TGTGCCAGCAGCCAATCTCAAGAGACCCAGTACTTC.

V is TRBV25-1 and J is TRBJ2-7, with TRBD1 matching 11 bases. Germline CDR1 MGHDK, CDR2 SYGVNS. V was pared by 4 bases and J by 3 bases, with 5 bases of the junction left unmatched. CDR3 length equals 15 residues. CDR3 sequence reads: CASSGVGTGGYEQYF. The CDR3 bases are TGTGCCAGCAGTGGAGTAGGGACAGGGGGCTACGAGCAGTACTTC.

This clonotype was picked up many times. The chain uses TRBV12-3 or TRBV12-4 and TRBJ2-7; TRBD2 matches at 12 bases. The V and J ends lost 2 bases and 5 bases, in that order; junction bases with no gene match: 1. This CDR3 comprises 14 residues. The CDR3 DNA follows: TGTGCCAGCAGTTTACTAGCGGGGGGGGACGAGCAGTACTTC. This sequence encodes CASSLLAGGDEQYF.

This clonotype has a count of ten or more. The V gene is TRBV20-1, the J gene TRBJ1-1; the match to TRBD1 covers 8 bases. V dropped 0 bases and J dropped 6; count of bases not matched to a gene: 9. Germline CDR1 reads DFQATT; CDR2 reads SNEGSKA (reference sequence). This CDR3 has 15 amino acids. CDR3 in DNA: TGCAGTGCTAGAGATCCCAGACAGGGGATCGCTGAAGCTTTCTTT. As protein: CSARDPRQGIAEAFF.

This clonotype has at least ten counts. V and J are TRBV20-1 and TRBJ2-7, with TRBD2 as a possible D gene (5 bases). Per germline, CDR1 DFQATT and CDR2 SNEGSKA (reference sequence). Trimming removed 6 bases at V and 0 bases at J, with 15 bases between. This CDR3 has 14 residues. As DNA, the CDR3 is TGCAGTGCCACCGGACTGGGAAGCTCCTACGAGCAGTACTTC. It codes for CSATGLGSSYEQYF.

This clonotype was observed at least ten times. V usage is TRBV2 and J usage is TRBJ1-5; tentative D call: TRBD1 (5 bases). Trimming removed 8 bases from V and 0 bases from J, with 14 bases in between. This CDR3 spans 15 amino acids. In germline, CDR1 is SNHLY, CDR2 FYNNEI. The CDR3 is CASSPGPDSNQPQHF. The CDR3 DNA sequence: TGTGCCAGCTCGCCGGGACCGGATAGCAATCAGCCCCAGCATTTT.

At least ten counts were recorded for this clonotype. The CDR3 loop is CASSSGARTGELFF. The CDR3 bases are TGTGCCAGCAGTTCAGGGGCTCGAACCGGGGAGCTGTTTTTT. This chain joins TRBV11-3 and TRBJ2-2, with a tentative D call TRBD1 (6 bases). CDR3 length equals 14 residues. V dropped 6 bases and J dropped 5 bases, with 13 bases sitting between them. In germline, CDR1 is SGHNT, CDR2 YENEEA.

This clonotype is deemed medium-sized. J is TRBJ2-5 and V is TRBV5-1, with 8 bases fitting TRBD2. Germline V lookup: CDR1 SGHRS, CDR2 YFSETQ. Trimming removed 6 bases from V and 3 bases from J; junction bases left unmatched: 1. The CDR3 covers 12 residues. This chain's CDR3 is CASKAGEETQYF. In DNA, the CDR3 is TGCGCCAGCAAAGCGGGGGAAGAGACCCAGTACTTC.

This clonotype was counted many times. V usage is TRBV6-1 and J usage is TRBJ2-7; D perhaps matches TRBD1 (6 bases). The CDR3 sequence is 13 residues long. From germline, CDR1 is MNHNS and CDR2 SASEGT. Trimming stripped 4 bases from V and 4 bases from J, with 11 bases between. For the CDR3, the DNA is TGTGCCAGCAGTGGGGGACATAGATACGAGCAGTACTTC. Translation gives CASSGGHRYEQYF.

This clonotype showed up many times. The genes are TRBV20-1 and TRBJ2-1; D not certain. Germline CDR1 and CDR2: DFQATT and SNEGSKA (reference sequence). The V and J ends lost 5 bases and 5 bases respectively, with 19 bases between them. The CDR3 totals 15 residues. The chain's CDR3 is CSAQIPIMGDNEQFF. The CDR3 DNA is TGCAGTGCTCAAATACCTATAATGGGCGACAATGAGCAGTTCTTC.